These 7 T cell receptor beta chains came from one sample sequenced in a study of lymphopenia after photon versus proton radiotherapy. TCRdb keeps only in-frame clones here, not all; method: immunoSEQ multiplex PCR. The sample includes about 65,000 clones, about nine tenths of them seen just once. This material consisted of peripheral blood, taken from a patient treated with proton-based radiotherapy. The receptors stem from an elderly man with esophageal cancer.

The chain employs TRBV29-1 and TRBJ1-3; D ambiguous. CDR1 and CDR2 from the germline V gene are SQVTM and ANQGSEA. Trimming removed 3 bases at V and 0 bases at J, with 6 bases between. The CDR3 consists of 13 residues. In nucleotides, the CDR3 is TGCAGCGTTGAGACACACTCTGGAAACACCATATATTTT. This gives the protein CSVETHSGNTIYF.

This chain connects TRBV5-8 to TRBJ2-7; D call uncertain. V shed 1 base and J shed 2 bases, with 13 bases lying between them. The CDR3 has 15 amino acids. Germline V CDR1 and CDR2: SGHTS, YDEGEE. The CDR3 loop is CASSLFVQIPYEQYF. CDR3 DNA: TGTGCCAGCAGCTTGTTTGTGCAAATACCCTACGAGCAGTACTTC. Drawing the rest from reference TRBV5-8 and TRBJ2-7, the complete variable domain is EAGVTQSPTHLIKTRGQQATLRCSPISGHTSVYWYQQALGLGLQFLLWYDEGEERNRGNFPPRFSGRQFPNYSSELNVNALELEDSALYLCASSLFVQIPYEQYFGPGTRLTVT.

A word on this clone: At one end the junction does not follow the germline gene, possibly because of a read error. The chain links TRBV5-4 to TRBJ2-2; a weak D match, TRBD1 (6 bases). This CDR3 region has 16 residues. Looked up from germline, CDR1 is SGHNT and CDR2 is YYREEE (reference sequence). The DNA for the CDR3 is TGTGCCAACAGCGCTCCTGGGGGCCGGAACACCGGGGAGCTGTTTTTT. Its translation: CANSAPGGRNTGELFF. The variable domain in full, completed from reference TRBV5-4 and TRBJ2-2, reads ETGVTQSPTHLIKTRGQQVTLRCSSQSGHNTVSWYQQALGQGPQFIFQYYREEENGRGNFPPRFSGLQFPNYSSELNVNALELDDSALYLCANSAPGGRNTGELFFGEGSRLTVL.

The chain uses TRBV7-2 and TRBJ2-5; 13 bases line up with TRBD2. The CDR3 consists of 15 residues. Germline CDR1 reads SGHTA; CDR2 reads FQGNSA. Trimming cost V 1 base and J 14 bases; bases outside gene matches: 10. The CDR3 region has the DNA TGTGCCAGCAGCTTAGATGGGACTAGCGGGAAAACTAAATACTTC. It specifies CASSLDGTSGKTKYF.

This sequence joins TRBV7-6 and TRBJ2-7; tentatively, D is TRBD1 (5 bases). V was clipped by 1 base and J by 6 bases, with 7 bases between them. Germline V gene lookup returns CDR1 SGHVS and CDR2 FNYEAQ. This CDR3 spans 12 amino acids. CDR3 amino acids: CASSLGGSEQYF. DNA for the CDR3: TGTGCCAGCAGCTTAGGGGGCTCCGAGCAGTACTTC.

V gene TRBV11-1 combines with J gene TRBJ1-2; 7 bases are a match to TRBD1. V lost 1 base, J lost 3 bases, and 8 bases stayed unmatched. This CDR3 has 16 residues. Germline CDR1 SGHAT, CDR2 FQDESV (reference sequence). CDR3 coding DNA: TGTGCCAGCAGCTTAGGGAGGGGGCGGAGAGACTATGGCTACACCTTC. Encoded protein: CASSLGRGRRDYGYTF.

Here the CDR3 DNA reads TGTGCCACACTTGGCGGAAACTCCTACGAGCAGTACTTC. This encodes CATLGGNSYEQYF. The J gene is TRBJ2-7, the V gene TRBV19; D is uncertain. The germline gives CDR1 LNHDA, CDR2 SQIVND (reference sequence). This CDR3 has 13 amino acids. V was cut by 10 bases and J by 0 bases, with 13 bases left in between.